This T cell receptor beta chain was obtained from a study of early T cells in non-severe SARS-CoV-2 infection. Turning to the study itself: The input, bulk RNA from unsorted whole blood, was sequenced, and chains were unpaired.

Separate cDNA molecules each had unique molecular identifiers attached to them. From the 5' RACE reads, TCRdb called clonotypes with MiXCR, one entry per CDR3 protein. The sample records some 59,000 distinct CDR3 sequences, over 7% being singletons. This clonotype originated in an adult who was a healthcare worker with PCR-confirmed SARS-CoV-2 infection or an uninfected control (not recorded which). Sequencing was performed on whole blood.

The CDR3 DNA reads TGTGCCAGCAGTTTAAGGGGTCCGGAGACCCAGTACTTC. It encodes CASSLRGPETQYF. This chain links TRBV27 with TRBJ2-5; TRBD1 might be the D (5 bases). CDR3 size: 13 residues. V lost 2 bases and J lost 5, with 9 bases in between. Germline CDR1 is MNHEY and CDR2 is SMNVEV (reference sequence).